The entry that follows covers one T cell receptor (beta chain) sequence. Assay: immunoSEQ multiplex PCR; the TCRdb copy retains only in-frame clones and omits some. The data show about 70,000 clones, 80% to 90% seen once. This entry is derived from a study of blood T cell repertoires in COVID-19. Study as a whole: PBMCs, B-cell-depleted T cells, or T cells provided the cDNA or gDNA that made up the material.

This CDR3 is 13 amino acids long. The ends were cut back, 3 bases at V and 4 bases at J, with 7 bases in the middle. Germline V gene data show CDR1 as KGHSH and CDR2 as LQKENI. The sample comprised peripheral blood. This sequence joins TRBV18 and TRBJ1-5, with D possibly being TRBD1 (6 bases). This sequence originates from a woman between 55 and 75 years old with acute or convalescent COVID-19. DNA of the CDR3: TGTGCCAGCTCACCTGGACAGAATCAGCCCCAGCATTTT. It translates to CASSPGQNQPQHF.